This T cell receptor beta chain derives from a study of T cells in Graves' hyperthyroidism and ophthalmopathy. Broader study findings: Blood also contained most expanded thyroid clonotypes above 0.001.

Not enrolled were patients with uncontrolled infection, other autoimmune disease, pregnancy or lactation. The study based diagnoses on clinical symptoms, serum thyroxine and TRAb, thyroid ultrasound and orbital computed tomography. Germline CDR1 reads DFQATT; CDR2 reads SNEGSKA (reference sequence). Trimming took 5 bases from V and 4 from J, leaving 17 bases between them. The CDR3 has 14 amino acids. As regards this clonotype: The antigen remains undetermined.

TCR beta CDR3 region amplification was performed from RNA transcripts. TCR CDR3 regions were first amplified by RT-PCR with HTBI primers. A single record per CDR3 protein comes from TCRdb applying MiXCR to the multiplex PCR reads. The data contain approximately 510,000 distinct CDR3 sequences, approximately 48% of them singletons. The V gene is TRBV20-1, the J gene TRBJ2-5, with D hard to call. The sequence was obtained from an adult woman with Graves' disease, either hyperthyroidism or ophthalmopathy (not recorded which). The source material was peripheral blood or thyroid tissue (not recorded which). In DNA form, the CDR3 reads TGCAGTGCTTATACCCGAGGACCCAGAGAGACCCAGTACTTC. Translating it yields CSAYTRGPRETQYF.